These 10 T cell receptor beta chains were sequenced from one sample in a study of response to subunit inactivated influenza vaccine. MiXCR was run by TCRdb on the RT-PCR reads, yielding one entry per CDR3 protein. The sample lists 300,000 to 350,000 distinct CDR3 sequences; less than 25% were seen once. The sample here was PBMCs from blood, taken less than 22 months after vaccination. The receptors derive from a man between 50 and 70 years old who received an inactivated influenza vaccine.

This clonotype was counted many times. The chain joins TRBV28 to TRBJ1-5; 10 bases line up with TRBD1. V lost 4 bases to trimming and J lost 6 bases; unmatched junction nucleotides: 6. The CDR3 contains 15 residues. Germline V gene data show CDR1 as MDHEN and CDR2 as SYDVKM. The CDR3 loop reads CASSWLGQGVQPQHF. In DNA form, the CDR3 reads TGTGCCAGCAGTTGGCTCGGACAGGGGGTTCAGCCCCAGCATTTT.

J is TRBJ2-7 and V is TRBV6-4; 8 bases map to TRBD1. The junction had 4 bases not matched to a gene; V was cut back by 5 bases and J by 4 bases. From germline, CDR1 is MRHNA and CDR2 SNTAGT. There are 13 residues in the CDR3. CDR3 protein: CASSPGTGYEQYF. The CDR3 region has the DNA TGTGCCAGCAGTCCTGGGACAGGATACGAGCAGTACTTC.

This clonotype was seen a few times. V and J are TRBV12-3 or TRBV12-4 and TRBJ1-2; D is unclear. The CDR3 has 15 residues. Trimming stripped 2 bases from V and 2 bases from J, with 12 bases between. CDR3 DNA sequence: TGTGCCAGCAGTTTAAGCCCCCTAGAGAACTATGGCTACACCTTC. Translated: CASSLSPLENYGYTF.

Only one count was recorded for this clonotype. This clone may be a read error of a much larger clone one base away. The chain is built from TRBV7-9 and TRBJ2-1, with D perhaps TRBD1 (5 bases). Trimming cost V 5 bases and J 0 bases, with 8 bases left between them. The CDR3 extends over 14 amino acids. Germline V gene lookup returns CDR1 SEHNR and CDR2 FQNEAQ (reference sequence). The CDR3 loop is CASSHRSSYNEQFF. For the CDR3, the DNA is TGTGCCAGCAGCCACAGGAGCTCCTACAATGAGCAGTTCTTC.

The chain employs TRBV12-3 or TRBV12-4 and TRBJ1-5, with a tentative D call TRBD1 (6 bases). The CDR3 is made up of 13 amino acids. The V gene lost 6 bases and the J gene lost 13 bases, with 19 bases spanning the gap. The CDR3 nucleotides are TGTGCCAGCAGCCCGGGAGACAGGAGTTCTCAGCATTTT. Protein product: CASSPGDRSSQHF.

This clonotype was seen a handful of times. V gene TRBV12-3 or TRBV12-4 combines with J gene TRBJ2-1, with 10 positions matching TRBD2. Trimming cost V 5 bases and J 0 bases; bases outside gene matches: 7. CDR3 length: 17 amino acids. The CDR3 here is CASSAEGLAVSYNEQFF. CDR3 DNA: TGTGCCAGCAGTGCAGAAGGACTAGCGGTCTCCTACAATGAGCAGTTCTTC.

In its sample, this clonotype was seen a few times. The CDR3 loop is CAISASVNSNQPQHF. CDR3 DNA sequence: TGTGCCATCAGTGCCTCGGTGAATAGCAATCAGCCCCAGCATTTT. The V and J genes are TRBV10-3 and TRBJ1-5; no reliable D call. The germline gives CDR1 ENHRY, CDR2 SYGVKD. Trimming shortened V by 4 bases and J by 0 bases, and 10 bases separated the two germline ends. CDR3 length: 15 amino acids.

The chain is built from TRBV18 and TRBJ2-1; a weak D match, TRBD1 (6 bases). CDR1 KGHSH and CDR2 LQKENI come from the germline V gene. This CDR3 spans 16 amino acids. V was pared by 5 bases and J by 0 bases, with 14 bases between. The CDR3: CASSTSGAGSYNEQFF. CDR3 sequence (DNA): TGTGCCAGCTCAACCTCAGGGGCGGGCTCCTACAATGAGCAGTTCTTC.

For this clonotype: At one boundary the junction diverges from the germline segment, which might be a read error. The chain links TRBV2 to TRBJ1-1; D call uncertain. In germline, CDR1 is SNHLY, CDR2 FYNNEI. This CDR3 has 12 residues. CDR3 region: CASKAGSTGAFF. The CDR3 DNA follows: TGTGCCAGCAAGGCGGGGAGCACTGGAGCTTTCTTT.

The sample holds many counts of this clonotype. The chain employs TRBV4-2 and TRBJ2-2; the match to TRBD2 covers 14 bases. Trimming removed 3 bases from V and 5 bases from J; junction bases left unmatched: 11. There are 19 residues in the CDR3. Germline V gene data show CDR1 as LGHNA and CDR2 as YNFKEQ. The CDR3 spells CASSHRTSGGTRGTGELFF. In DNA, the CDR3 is TGTGCCAGCAGCCATCGGACTAGCGGGGGGACCCGAGGTACCGGGGAGCTGTTTTTT.